Listed below are T cell receptor beta chains from one sample, sequenced in a study of technical replicates of blood from four donors. Some clones are missing from TCRdb's copy, which holds only in-frame ones; the method was immunoSEQ multiplex PCR. The data hold some 82,000 clones, with approximately 97% observed a single time. Sequencing used T cells isolated from PBMCs. The receptors were gathered from a human donor in good health. Both conserved end residues are trimmed from each CDR3. A D gene is named only where the DNA matches it firmly.

j_call v_call d_call cdr3_aa
TRBJ2-7 TRBV9 TRBD2 ASSGVAGTMEQY
TRBJ1-4 TRBV5-1 . ASSPRPGSINEKLF
TRBJ1-1 TRBV2 . ALGGGLNTEAF
TRBJ1-1 TRBV6-4 TRBD1 ASLPADRGHTEAF
TRBJ2-2 TRBV11-3 . ASSSHPRGANTGELF
TRBJ2-1 TRBV9 TRBD2 ASSVAPQRGGLNEQF
TRBJ1-2 TRBV30 . ASNLGSAYGYT
TRBJ1-1 TRBV2 TRBD1 ATRTGGPTEAF
TRBJ2-3 TRBV18 . ASSPGGLSTDTQY
TRBJ2-1 TRBV11-2 . ASSRWRLVKENSYNEQF
TRBJ1-2 TRBV6-1 TRBD1 ASRLTGNGYT
TRBJ2-5 TRBV28 TRBD2 ASSWGTSGDPLRETQY
TRBJ1-1 TRBV29-1 . SVQWGVNTEAF
TRBJ2-1 TRBV19 TRBD2 ASSIIYRLAGKTYYNEQF
TRBJ2-3 TRBV27 TRBD2 ASRRAGGSTDTQY
TRBJ2-5 TRBV7-9 TRBD2 ASSSFWIGTSGSVETQY
TRBJ2-7 TRBV9 TRBD2 ASSARTSPYEQY
TRBJ1-1 TRBV30 . AWSVGEAGQAF
TRBJ1-4 TRBV7-3 TRBD1 ASSPGQGEKLF
TRBJ1-5 TRBV2 TRBD1 ASSVRTGSNQPQH
TRBJ1-3 TRBV18 TRBD1 ASSRGTGGNTIY
TRBJ2-1 TRBV9 TRBD1 ASSVEGGSYNEQF
TRBJ1-2 TRBV9 TRBD1 ARRRQGVVVYGYT
TRBJ1-4 TRBV6-1 TRBD1 ASSEYRGATNEKLF
TRBJ2-1 TRBV11-2 . ASSWGVEYEQF
TRBJ1-2 TRBV25-1 . ASRDSYGYT
TRBJ2-2 TRBV27 . ASSFSQNTGELF
TRBJ2-7 TRBV19 . ASRMRDRGYEQY
TRBJ1-4 TRBV4-1 . ASSLIPGFNEKLF
TRBJ2-5 TRBV5-4 TRBD2 ASSFGGIVGETQY
TRBJ2-5 TRBV5-3 TRBD2 ARSFGLAGETQY